This TCR beta chain was captured in a study of T cell responses to AZD1222 COVID-19 vaccine. Study observations and caveats: Only after the peak T cell response were repertoires sampled. Unmutated variant regions reportedly attract nearly half of all spike-specific TCRs.

A remark on this clone: Its antigen is still unknown.

The assay was immunoSEQ multiplex PCR, and TCRdb's table has in-frame clones only and misses some. The sample contains roughly 130,000 clones, 91% of which appear only once. Germline values: CDR1 SNHLY, CDR2 FYNNEI. This CDR3 has 12 residues. V lost 8 bases and J lost 8, with 12 bases in between. The TCR comes from an adult in good health. The chain carries TRBV2 and TRBJ1-4, with a weak D call TRBD1 (6 bases). Sequenced material: peripheral blood, taken on day 0 of AZD1222 vaccination. CDR3 coding DNA: TGTGCCAGCGGGGGGGCAGGGGAAAAACTGTTTTTT. This translates into CASGGAGEKLFF.